Below, 9 T cell receptor beta chains from the same sample are listed, as sequenced in a study of cytomegalovirus exposure and HLA in healthy donors. With 60 Vbeta and 13 Jbeta primers, the PCR was carried out. This table comes from immunoSEQ multiplex PCR, and its TCRdb copy is limited to in-frame clones, with some not included. This sample's table has about 120,000 clones. Sequencing was done on a sample of PBMCs. The receptors derive from a man between 18 and 29 years old in good health and CMV-seronegative.

This chain links TRBV5-8 with TRBJ2-3, with TRBD1 as a possible D gene (6 bases). The CDR3 sequence is 14 residues long. The germline gives CDR1 SGHTS, CDR2 YDEGEE. The ends were cut back, 4 bases at V and 2 bases at J, with 11 bases in the middle. CDR3 in DNA: TGTGCCAGCAGCGATACAGGGTACACAGATACGCAGTATTTT. Translated: CASSDTGYTDTQYF.

The chain carries TRBV7-2 and TRBJ1-4, with D perhaps matching TRBD1 (6 bases). CDR3 length equals 16 residues. Germline assignment: CDR1 SGHTA and CDR2 FQGNSA. Trimming removed 2 bases from V and 7 bases from J, with 17 bases in between. CDR3: CASSLNGGGRSEKLFF. DNA for the CDR3: TGTGCCAGCAGCTTAAACGGCGGGGGGCGCAGTGAAAAACTGTTTTTT. The full variable domain, its missing parts supplied by reference TRBV7-2 and TRBJ1-4, is GAGVSQSPSNKVTEKGKDVELRCDPISGHTALYWYRQSLGQGLEFLIYFQGNSAPDKSGLPSDRFSAERTGGSVSTLTIQRTQQEDSAVYLCASSLNGGGRSEKLFFGSGTQLSVL.

The CDR3 DNA is TGTGCCAGCAGCTTAGAGGCCGCAGGGTTCTTGAGCACTGAAGCTTTCTTT. It encodes CASSLEAAGFLSTEAFF. The V gene is TRBV7-6, the J gene TRBJ1-1; D is perhaps TRBD1 (5 bases). There are 17 residues in the CDR3. Deletions cut 1 base from V and 4 bases from J, with 19 bases between. Germline lookup yields CDR1 SGHVS and CDR2 FNYEAQ. The whole variable domain, remainder taken from reference TRBV7-6 and TRBJ1-1, is GAGVSQSPRYKVTKRGQDVALRCDPISGHVSLYWYRQALGQGPEFLTYFNYEAQQDKSGLPNDRFSAERPEGSISTLTIQRTEQRDSAMYRCASSLEAAGFLSTEAFFGQGTRLTVV.

J is TRBJ2-1 and V is TRBV4-1, with D hard to call. CDR3 size: 16 residues. V was cut by 6 bases and J by 2 bases, with 17 bases left in between. CDR1 and CDR2 (germline): MGHRA, YSYEKL. The CDR3 spells CASRDIVAAAYNEQFF. Written as DNA, the CDR3 is TGCGCCAGCAGAGATATAGTGGCGGCAGCCTACAATGAGCAGTTCTTC.

The chain has TRBV7-9 and TRBJ2-7; D is possibly TRBD2 (6 bases). The ends were cut back, 4 bases at V and 0 bases at J, with 19 bases in the middle. Germline CDR1 and CDR2: SEHNR and FQNEAQ (reference sequence). This CDR3 is built from 17 residues. CDR3 sequence (DNA): TGTGCCAGCAGCTCGACTGGGGGGACCAAAAGCTCCTACGAGCAGTACTTC. Protein product: CASSSTGGTKSSYEQYF.

The V call is TRBV19, the J call TRBJ2-7; a weak D match, TRBD1 (6 bases). This CDR3 has 14 residues. Per germline, CDR1 LNHDA and CDR2 SQIVND (reference sequence). V was trimmed by 2 bases and J by 3 bases, leaving 11 bases between them. CDR3 sequence: CASSITGLGYEQYF. The CDR3 region has the DNA TGTGCCAGTAGTATAACAGGGCTTGGCTACGAGCAGTACTTC.

This chain uses TRBV6-6 with TRBJ1-2; 8 bases align to TRBD1. In germline, CDR1 is MNHNY, CDR2 SVGAGI (reference sequence). The CDR3 has 12 amino acids. J gave up 13 bases and V 6 bases, and 10 bases lay outside the gene matches. CDR3 protein: CASSHRDRRGTF. The CDR3 nucleotides are TGTGCCAGCAGCCACCGGGACAGGAGGGGCACCTTC.

This chain links TRBV6-6 with TRBJ1-5, with a possible D match to TRBD1 (6 bases). Germline V lookup: CDR1 MNHNY, CDR2 SVGAGI (reference sequence). Trimming shortened V by 5 bases and J by 6 bases, and 17 bases separated the two germline ends. The CDR3 contains 15 residues. The CDR3 DNA sequence: TGTGCCAGCAGTCGCGGGGGGGCCCCGGGTCAGCCCCAGCATTTT. This sequence encodes CASSRGGAPGQPQHF.

The rearrangement joins TRBV30 to TRBJ2-1; D is uncertain. The V gene's germline CDR1 is GTSNPN and CDR2 SVGIG (reference sequence). The CDR3 extends over 16 amino acids. The ends were cut back, 2 bases at V and 5 bases at J, with 19 bases in the middle. The CDR3 DNA reads as TGTGCCTGGAGTCCACGCGGCGGTTCTCAGCACAATGAGCAGTTCTTC. It yields the protein CAWSPRGGSQHNEQFF.